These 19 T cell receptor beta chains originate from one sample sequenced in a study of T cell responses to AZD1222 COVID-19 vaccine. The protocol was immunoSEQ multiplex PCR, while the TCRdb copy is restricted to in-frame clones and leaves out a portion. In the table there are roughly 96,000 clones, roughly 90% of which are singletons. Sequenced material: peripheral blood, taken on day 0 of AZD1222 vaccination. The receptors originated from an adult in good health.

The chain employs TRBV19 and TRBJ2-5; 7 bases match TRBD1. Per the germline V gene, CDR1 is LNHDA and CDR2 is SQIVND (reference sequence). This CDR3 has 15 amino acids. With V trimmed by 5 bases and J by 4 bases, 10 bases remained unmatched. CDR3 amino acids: CASSADRTRSETQYF. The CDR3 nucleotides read TGTGCCAGTAGTGCGGACAGGACGAGGTCAGAGACCCAGTACTTC.

CDR3 nucleotide sequence: TGTGCCAGCAGTTTATGGGGACGCGATACGCAGTATTTT. This translates into CASSLWGRDTQYF. The J gene is TRBJ2-3, the V gene TRBV27; D may correspond to TRBD1 or TRBD2 (5 bases each). V was clipped by 1 base and J by 6 bases, with 8 bases between them. The CDR3 runs 13 residues. Germline values: CDR1 MNHEY, CDR2 SMNVEV (reference sequence).

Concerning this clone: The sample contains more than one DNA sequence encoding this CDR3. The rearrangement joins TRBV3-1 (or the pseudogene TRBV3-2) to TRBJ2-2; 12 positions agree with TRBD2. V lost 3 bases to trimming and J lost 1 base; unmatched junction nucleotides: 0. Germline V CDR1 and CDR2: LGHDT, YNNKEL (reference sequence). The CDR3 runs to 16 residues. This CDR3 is CASSQTSGRNTGELFF. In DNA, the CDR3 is TGTGCCAGCAGCCAGACTAGCGGGAGGAACACCGGGGAGCTGTTTTTT.

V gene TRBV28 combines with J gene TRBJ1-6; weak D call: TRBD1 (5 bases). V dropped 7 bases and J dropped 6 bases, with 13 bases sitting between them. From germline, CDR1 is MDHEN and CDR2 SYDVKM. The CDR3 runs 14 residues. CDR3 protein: CASMGGGSNSPLHF. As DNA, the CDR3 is TGTGCCAGCATGGGGGGGGGAAGTAATTCACCCCTCCACTTT.

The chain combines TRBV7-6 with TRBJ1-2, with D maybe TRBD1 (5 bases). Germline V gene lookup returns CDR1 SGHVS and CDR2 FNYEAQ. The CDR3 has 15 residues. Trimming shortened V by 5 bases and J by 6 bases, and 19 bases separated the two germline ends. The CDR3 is CASSLVQGSSNGYTF. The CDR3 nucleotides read TGTGCCAGCAGCCTGGTGCAGGGCAGTTCGAATGGCTACACCTTC.

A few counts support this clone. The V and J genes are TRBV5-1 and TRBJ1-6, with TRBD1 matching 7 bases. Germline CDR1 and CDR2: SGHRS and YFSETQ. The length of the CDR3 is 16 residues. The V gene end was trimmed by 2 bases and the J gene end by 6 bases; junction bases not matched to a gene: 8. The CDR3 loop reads CASSFSRQGSNSPLHF. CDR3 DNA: TGCGCCAGCAGCTTTTCGAGACAGGGCTCTAATTCACCCCTCCACTTT.

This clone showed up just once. CDR3 sequence: CASSGGQGRVYEQYF. In DNA form, the CDR3 reads TGTGCCAGCTCAGGCGGACAGGGGAGGGTCTACGAGCAGTACTTC. The chain links TRBV18 to TRBJ2-7; 9 nucleotides line up with TRBD1. CDR3 length equals 15 residues. CDR1 KGHSH and CDR2 LQKENI come from the germline V gene. J lost 3 bases, V lost 5 bases, and 8 bases had no gene match.

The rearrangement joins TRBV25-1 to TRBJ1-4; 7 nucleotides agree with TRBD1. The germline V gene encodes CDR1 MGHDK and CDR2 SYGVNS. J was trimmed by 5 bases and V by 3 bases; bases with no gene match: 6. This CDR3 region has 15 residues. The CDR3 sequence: CASSEPGQANEKLFF. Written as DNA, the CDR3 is TGTGCCAGCAGTGAGCCAGGACAGGCGAATGAAAAACTGTTTTTT.

CDR3 sequence (DNA): TGTGCCAGCAGTTTCGGCAGGGGTGGGGCCAACGTCCTGACTTTC. It is translated as CASSFGRGGANVLTF. The chain joins TRBV28 to TRBJ2-6, with a weak D call TRBD1 (6 bases). V lost 3 bases and J 3 bases, leaving 9 bases between the germline ends. The CDR3 consists of 15 residues. Germline lookup yields CDR1 MDHEN and CDR2 SYDVKM.

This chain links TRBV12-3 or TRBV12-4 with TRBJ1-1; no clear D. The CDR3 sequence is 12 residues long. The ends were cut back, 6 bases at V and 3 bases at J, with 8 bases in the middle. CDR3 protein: CASRSRDTEAFF. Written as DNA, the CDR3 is TGTGCCAGCAGATCTAGGGACACTGAAGCTTTCTTT.

CDR3 sequence reads: CATSSGTTYEQYF. CDR3 nucleotides: TGTGCCACGAGCTCCGGGACTACCTACGAGCAGTACTTC. The chain links TRBV24-1 to TRBJ2-7; TRBD2 aligns across 7 bases. CDR1 is KGHDR and CDR2 is SFDVKD in the germline V gene. V shed 10 bases and J 2 bases; nucleotides not matched to a gene: 7. The CDR3 spans 13 residues.

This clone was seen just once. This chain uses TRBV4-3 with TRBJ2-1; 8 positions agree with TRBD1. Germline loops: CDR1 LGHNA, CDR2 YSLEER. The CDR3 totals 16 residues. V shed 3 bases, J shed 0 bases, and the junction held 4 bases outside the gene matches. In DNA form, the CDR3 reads TGCGCCAGCAGCCATGCAACAGGGGGCTCCTACAATGAGCAGTTCTTC. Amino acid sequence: CASSHATGGSYNEQFF.

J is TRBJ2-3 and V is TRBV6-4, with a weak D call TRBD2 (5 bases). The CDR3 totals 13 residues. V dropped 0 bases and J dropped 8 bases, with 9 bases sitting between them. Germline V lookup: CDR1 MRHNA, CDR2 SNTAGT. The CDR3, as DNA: TGTGCCAGCAGTGACTCTAGCGAGGGTACGCAGTATTTT. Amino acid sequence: CASSDSSEGTQYF.

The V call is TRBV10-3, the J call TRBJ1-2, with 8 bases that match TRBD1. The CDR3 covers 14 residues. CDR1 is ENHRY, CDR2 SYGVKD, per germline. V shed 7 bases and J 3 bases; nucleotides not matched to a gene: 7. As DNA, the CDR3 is TGTGCCATCATCCGGGACAGGCGAGACTATGGCTACACCTTC. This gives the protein CAIIRDRRDYGYTF.

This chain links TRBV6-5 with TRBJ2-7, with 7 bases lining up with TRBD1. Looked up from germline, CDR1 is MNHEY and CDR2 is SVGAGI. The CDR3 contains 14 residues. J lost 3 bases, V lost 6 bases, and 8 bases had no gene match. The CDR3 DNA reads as TGTGCCAGCAGCCCCTTGACAGGGATCTACGAGCAGTACTTC. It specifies CASSPLTGIYEQYF.

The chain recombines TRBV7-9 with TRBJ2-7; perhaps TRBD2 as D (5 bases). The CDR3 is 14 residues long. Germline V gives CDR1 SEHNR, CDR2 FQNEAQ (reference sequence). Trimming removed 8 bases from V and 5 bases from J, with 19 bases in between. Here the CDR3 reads CASVLPGGSHEQYF. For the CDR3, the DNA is TGTGCCAGCGTACTCCCCGGCGGGTCCCACGAGCAGTACTTC.

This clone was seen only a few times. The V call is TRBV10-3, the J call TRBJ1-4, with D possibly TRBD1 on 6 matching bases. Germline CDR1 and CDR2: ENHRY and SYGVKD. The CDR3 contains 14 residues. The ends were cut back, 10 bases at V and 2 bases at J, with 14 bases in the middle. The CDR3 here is CASGQRETNEKLFF. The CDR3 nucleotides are TGTGCCAGCGGACAGAGGGAGACTAATGAAAAACTGTTTTTT.

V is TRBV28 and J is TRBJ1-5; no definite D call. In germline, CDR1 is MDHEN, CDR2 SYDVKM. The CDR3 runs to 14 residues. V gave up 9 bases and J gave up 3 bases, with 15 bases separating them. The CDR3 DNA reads TGTGCCAGTTCCACTCCGACTTTCAATCAGCCCCAGCATTTT. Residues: CASSTPTFNQPQHF.

The CDR3 bases are TGTGCCAGCAGCTTAGGCCAGACAAAAAAACTGTTTTTT. Its translation is CASSLGQTKKLFF. This chain uses TRBV7-2 with TRBJ1-4; D is undetermined. CDR3 size: 13 residues. The ends were cut back, 1 base at V and 9 bases at J, with 9 bases in the middle. Germline CDR1 is SGHTA and CDR2 is FQGNSA. Filled out from reference TRBV7-2 and TRBJ1-4, the complete variable domain reads GAGVSQSPSNKVTEKGKDVELRCDPISGHTALYWYRQSLGQGLEFLIYFQGNSAPDKSGLPSDRFSAERTGGSVSTLTIQRTQQEDSAVYLCASSLGQTKKLFFGSGTQLSVL.